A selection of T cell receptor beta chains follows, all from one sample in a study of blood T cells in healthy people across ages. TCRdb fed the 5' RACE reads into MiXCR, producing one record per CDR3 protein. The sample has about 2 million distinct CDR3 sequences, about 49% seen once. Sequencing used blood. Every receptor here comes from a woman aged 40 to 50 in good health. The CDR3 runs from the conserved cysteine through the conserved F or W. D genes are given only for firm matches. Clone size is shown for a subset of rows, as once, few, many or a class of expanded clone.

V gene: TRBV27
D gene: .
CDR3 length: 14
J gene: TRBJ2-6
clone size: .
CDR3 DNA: TGTGCCAGCAGGTTGGGTTCCTGGGCCAACGTCCTGACTTTC
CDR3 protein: CASRLGSWANVLTF

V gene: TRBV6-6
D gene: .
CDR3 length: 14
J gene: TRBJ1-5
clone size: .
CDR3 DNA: TGTGCCAGCAGTAAAGGGGGGAGCAATCAGCCCCAGCATTTT
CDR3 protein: CASSKGGSNQPQHF

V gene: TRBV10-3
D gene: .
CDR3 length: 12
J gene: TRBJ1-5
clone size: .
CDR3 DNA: TGTGCCATCAGTGAGTCCGTGACTCCCCAGCATTTT
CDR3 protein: CAISESVTPQHF

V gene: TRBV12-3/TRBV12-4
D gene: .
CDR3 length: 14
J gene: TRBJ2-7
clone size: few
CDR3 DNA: TGTGCCAGCAGTTTTTTGGGTACAGCCTACGAGCAGTACTTC
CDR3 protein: CASSFLGTAYEQYF

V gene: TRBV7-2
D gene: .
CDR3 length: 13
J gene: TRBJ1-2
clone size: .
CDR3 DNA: TGTGCCAGCAGCTTAGAGTTGGCTTATGGCTACACCTTC
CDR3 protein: CASSLELAYGYTF

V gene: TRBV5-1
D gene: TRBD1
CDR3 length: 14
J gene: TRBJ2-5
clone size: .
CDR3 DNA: TGCGCCAGCAGGAGACAGGGGATGGTGGAGACCCAGTACTTC
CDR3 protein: CASRRQGMVETQYF

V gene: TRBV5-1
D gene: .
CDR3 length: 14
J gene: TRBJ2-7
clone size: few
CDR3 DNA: TGCGCCAGCAGCTTGGAGGGACTCCTCTACGAGCAGTACTTC
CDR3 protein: CASSLEGLLYEQYF

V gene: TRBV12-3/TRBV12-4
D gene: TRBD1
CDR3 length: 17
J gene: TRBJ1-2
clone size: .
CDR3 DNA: TGTGCCAGCGAGGAGGGGACAGGGGGCGTTATGGGCTATGGCTACACCTTC
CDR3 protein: CASEEGTGGVMGYGYTF

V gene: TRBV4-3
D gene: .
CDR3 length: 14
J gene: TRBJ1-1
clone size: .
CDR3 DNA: TGCGCCGGCAGCCAATATGAGGTGAGCACTGAAGCTTTCTTT
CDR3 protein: CAGSQYEVSTEAFF

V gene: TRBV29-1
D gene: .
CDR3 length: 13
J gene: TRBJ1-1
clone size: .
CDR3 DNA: TGCAGCGTTGAAGTGGGTGGGGGCACTGAAGCTTTCTTT
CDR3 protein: CSVEVGGGTEAFF

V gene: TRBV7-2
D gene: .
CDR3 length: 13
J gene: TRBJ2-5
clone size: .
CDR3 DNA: TGTATCAGCGCCATACAGACCGCAGAGACCCAGTACTTC
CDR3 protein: CISAIQTAETQYF

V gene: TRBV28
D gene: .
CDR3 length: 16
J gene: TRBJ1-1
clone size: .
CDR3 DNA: TGTGCCAGCAGGCTACCCACAGGGACTATGAACACTGAAGCTTTCTTT
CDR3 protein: CASRLPTGTMNTEAFF

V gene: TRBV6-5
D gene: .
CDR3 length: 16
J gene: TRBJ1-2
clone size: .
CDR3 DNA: TGTGCCAGCAGTTACTTAGGGCTAGACCCTAGCTATGGCTACACCTTC
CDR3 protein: CASSYLGLDPSYGYTF

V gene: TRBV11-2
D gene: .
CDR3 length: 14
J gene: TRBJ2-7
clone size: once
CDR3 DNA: TGTGCCAGCAGCTCCTCCGAGACATCCTACGAGCAGTACTTC
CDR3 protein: CASSSSETSYEQYF

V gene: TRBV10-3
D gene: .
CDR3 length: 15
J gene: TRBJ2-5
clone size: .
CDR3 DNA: TGTGCCATCAGTAATGGGGGAAGCTTCCAAGAGACCCAGTACTTC
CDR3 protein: CAISNGGSFQETQYF

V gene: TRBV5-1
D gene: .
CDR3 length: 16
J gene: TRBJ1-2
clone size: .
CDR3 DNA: TGCGCCAGCAGCCCGGAGAGCGGGAAAGCTAACTATGGCTACACCTTC
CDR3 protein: CASSPESGKANYGYTF

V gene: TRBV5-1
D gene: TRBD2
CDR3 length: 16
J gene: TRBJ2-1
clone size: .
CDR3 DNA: TGCGCCAGCAGCCTAACTAGCGGGGGCTTGGGCGATGAGCAGTTCTTC
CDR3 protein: CASSLTSGGLGDEQFF

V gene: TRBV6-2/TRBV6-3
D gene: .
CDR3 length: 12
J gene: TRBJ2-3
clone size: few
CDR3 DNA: TGTGCCAGCAGTTCCGTCGGTGGGTGGCAGTATTTT
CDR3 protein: CASSSVGGWQYF

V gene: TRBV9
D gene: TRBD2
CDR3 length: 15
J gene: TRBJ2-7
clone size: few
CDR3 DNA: TGTGCCAGCAGCGTCGCGGGAGACAGACCCTACGAGCAGTACTTC
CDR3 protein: CASSVAGDRPYEQYF

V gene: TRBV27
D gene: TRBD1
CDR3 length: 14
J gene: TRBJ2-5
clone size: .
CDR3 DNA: TGTGCCAGCAGTACCGACAGGGGAGCGGAGACCCAGTACTTC
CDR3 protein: CASSTDRGAETQYF

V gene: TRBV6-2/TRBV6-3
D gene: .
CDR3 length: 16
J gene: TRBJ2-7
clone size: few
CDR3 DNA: TGTGCCAGCACTCGCCCGGGAATTCGAGGGGTCTACGAGCAGTACTTC
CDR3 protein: CASTRPGIRGVYEQYF

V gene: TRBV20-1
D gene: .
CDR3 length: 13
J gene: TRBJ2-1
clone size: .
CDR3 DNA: TGCAGTGCTAGAGAACCGCTTTACAATGAGCAGTTCTTC
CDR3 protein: CSAREPLYNEQFF

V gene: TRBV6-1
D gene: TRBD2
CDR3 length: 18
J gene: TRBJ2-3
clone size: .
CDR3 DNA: TGTGCCAGCAGACGCACGAACATAGCGGGGGGCACCACAGATACGCAGTATTTT
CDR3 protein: CASRRTNIAGGTTDTQYF

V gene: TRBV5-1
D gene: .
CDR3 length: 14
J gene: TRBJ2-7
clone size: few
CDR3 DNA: TGCGCCAGCAGCCAGGAAGACTTTTCCTACGAGCAGTACTTC
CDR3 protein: CASSQEDFSYEQYF

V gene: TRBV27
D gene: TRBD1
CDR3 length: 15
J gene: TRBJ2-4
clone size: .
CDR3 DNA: TGTGCCAGCAGCACGGGACAGTTAGCCAAAAACATTCAGTACTTC
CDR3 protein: CASSTGQLAKNIQYF

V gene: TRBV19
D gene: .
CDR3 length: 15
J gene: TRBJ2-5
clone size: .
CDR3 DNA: TGTGCCACCTCTGGGTGGGGGACGCGACGGGAGACCCAGTACTTC
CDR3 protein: CATSGWGTRRETQYF

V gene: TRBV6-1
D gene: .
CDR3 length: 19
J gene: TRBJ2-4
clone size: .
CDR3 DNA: TGTACCAGCTCTGGGGCTAGGGCTCCAACTTCATTAGCCAAAAACATTCAGTACTTC
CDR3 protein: CTSSGARAPTSLAKNIQYF